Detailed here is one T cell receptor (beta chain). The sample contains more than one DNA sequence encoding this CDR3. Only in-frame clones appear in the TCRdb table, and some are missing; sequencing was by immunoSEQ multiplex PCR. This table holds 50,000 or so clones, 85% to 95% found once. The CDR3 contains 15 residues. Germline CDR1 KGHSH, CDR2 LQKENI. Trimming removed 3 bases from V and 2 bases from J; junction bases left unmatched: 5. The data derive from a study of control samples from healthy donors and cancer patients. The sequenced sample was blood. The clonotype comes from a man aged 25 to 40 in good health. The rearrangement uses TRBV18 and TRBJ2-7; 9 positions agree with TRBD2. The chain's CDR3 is CASSPTSGGTYEQYF. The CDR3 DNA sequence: TGTGCCAGCTCACCGACTAGCGGTGGGACCTACGAGCAGTACTTC.